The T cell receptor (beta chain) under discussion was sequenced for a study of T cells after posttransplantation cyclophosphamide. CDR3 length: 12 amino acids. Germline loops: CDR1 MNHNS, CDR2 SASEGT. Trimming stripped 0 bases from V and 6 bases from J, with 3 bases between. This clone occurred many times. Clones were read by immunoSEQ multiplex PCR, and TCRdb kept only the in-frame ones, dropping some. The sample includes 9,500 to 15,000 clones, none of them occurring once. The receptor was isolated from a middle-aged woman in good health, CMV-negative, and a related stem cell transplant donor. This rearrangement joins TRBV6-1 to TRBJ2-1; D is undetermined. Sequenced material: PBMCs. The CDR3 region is CASSEASNEQFF. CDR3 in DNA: TGTGCCAGCAGTGAAGCTAGCAATGAGCAGTTCTTC.